This entry concerns a single T cell receptor (beta chain). Its antigen is still unknown. Between the trimmed V and J ends, which lost 2 bases and 0 bases, there was a span of 3 bases. Germline-derived CDR1 and CDR2 are SGHRS and YFSETQ. The CDR3 spans 12 residues. These data belong to a study of T-cell memory formation after mild COVID-19. Study-wide background: TCR clusters were largely donor specific.

Study-wide findings and caveats: Day 15 to 85 contracting clones showed balanced CD4/CD8; later expanders leaned CD4+. Contracting CD4+ clones lay largely in CM and EM, with CD8+ ones residing in EMRA.

Employing constant-segment primers, 5'RACE generated TCR alpha and TCR beta cDNA libraries bearing sample barcodes and UMIs. TCRdb re-analysed the 5' RACE reads in MiXCR, keeping a single row per CDR3 protein. The table records under 450,000 distinct CDR3 sequences, about 15% of them present only once. The source of this sequence is a man younger than 35 who had mild COVID-19 (a few samples of this study predate the infection). Cell type and time point are not known. This rearrangement joins TRBV5-1 to TRBJ2-7; D ambiguous. The sample was PBMCs or a T cell subset sorted from them (not recorded which). In nucleotides, the CDR3 is TGCGCCAGCAGCTTTACCTCCTACGAGCAGTACTTC. This codes for CASSFTSYEQYF.